The next 5 T cell receptor beta chains were all read from a single sample in a study of technical replicates of blood from a handful of donors (dated by TCRdb to about 2017). The library was made by the immunoSEQ multiplex PCR assay. As stored in TCRdb, this immuneACCESS dataset retains in-frame rearrangements with V and J assigned. A fraction of the clones does not appear; measured against another copy, unresolved V genes explain less than half of the discrepancy, and the remainder lacks a known reason. Counted in this sample were 75,000 to 85,000 clones; approximately 96% of them appeared once. Of the sample, around 0.37% falls within the top ten clones. The specimen was T cells isolated from PBMCs. These receptors all stem from a human donor in good health.

This chain links TRBV7-8 with TRBJ1-1, with TRBD1 as a possible D gene (6 bases). Trimming stripped 5 bases from V and 1 base from J, with 17 bases between. The germline gives CDR1 SGHVS, CDR2 FQNEAQ. This CDR3 is built from 16 residues. CDR3 nucleotide sequence: TGTGCCAGCAGCAAAAGACAGGTTCTGCAGAACACTGAAGCTTTCTTT. This encodes CASSKRQVLQNTEAFF.

The chain carries TRBV29-1 and TRBJ2-2; possible D gene TRBD1, 6 bases. The V gene lost 4 bases and the J gene lost 4 bases, with 19 bases spanning the gap. This CDR3 is 16 amino acids long. In germline, CDR1 is SQVTM, CDR2 ANQGSEA. The CDR3 protein is CSVALVMGHLTGELFF. The CDR3 DNA is TGCAGCGTTGCTCTCGTAATGGGACATCTCACCGGGGAGCTGTTTTTT.

The chain is built from TRBV7-2 and TRBJ2-7, with 9 bases matching TRBD1. Germline lookup yields CDR1 SGHTA and CDR2 FQGNSA. The CDR3 covers 15 residues. Trimming took 1 base from V and 0 from J; bases not matched to a gene: 1. The CDR3 protein is CASSLGDRVSYEQYF. The CDR3 nucleotides are TGTGCCAGCAGCTTAGGGGACAGGGTCTCCTACGAGCAGTACTTC. Drawing the rest from reference TRBV7-2 and TRBJ2-7, the complete variable domain is GAGVSQSPSNKVTEKGKDVELRCDPISGHTALYWYRQSLGQGLEFLIYFQGNSAPDKSGLPSDRFSAERTGGSVSTLTIQRTQQEDSAVYLCASSLGDRVSYEQYFGPGTRLTVT.

The V and J genes are TRBV27 and TRBJ2-2, with D unclear. Germline V CDR1 and CDR2: MNHEY, SMNVEV (reference sequence). V was cut by 4 bases and J by 5 bases, with 17 bases left in between. This CDR3 spans 16 amino acids. The CDR3, as DNA: TGTGCCAGCAGTTCTCTGGTGAGGTCCGTAACCGGGGAGCTGTTTTTT. This sequence encodes CASSSLVRSVTGELFF.

CDR3: CASSVVFSYNEQFF. CDR3 coding DNA: TGCGCCAGCAGTGTAGTTTTCTCCTACAATGAGCAGTTCTTC. This chain links TRBV10-1 with TRBJ2-1; D call uncertain. The CDR3 runs to 14 residues. CDR1 and CDR2 from the germline V gene are WNHNN and SYGVQD (reference sequence). Trimming left V 4 bases short and J 0 bases short, with 7 bases between.